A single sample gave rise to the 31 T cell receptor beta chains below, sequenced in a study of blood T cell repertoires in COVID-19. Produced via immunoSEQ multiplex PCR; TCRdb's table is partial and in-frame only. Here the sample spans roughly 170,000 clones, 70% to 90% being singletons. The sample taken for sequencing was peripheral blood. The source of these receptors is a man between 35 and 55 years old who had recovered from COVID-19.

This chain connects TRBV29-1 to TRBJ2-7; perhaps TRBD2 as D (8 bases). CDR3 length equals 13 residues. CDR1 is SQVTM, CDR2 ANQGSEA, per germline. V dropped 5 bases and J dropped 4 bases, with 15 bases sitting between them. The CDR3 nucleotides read TGCAGCGTTCGGACAGGCGGGAGGTACGAGCAGTACTTC. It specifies CSVRTGGRYEQYF.

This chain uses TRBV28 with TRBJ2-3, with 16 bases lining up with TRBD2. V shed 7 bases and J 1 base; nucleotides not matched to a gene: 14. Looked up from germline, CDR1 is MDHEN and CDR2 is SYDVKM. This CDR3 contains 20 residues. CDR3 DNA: TGTGCCAGCAACCCCGAATGGGGACTAGCGGGAGGGCAGGGCACAGATACGCAGTATTTT. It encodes CASNPEWGLAGGQGTDTQYF.

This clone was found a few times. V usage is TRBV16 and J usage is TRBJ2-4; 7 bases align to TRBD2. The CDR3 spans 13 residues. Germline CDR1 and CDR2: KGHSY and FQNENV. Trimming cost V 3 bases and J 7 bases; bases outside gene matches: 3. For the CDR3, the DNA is TGTGCCAGCAGCCAGAACGGGGGGAACATTCAGTACTTC. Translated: CASSQNGGNIQYF.

CDR3 residues: CASSADRENNEQFF. CDR3 DNA: TGTGCCAGCAGCGCCGACAGGGAAAACAATGAGCAGTTCTTC. V is TRBV21-1 and J is TRBJ2-1; the DNA was not used to check the table's D call, TRBD1. TRBV21-1 is a recognized pseudogene. The CDR3 is 14 residues long.

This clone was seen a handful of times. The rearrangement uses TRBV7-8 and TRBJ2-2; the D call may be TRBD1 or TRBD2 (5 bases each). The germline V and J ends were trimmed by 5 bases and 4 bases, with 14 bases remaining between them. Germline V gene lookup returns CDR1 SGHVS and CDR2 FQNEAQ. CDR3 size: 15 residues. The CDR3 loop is CASSRGQGITGELFF. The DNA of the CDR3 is TGTGCCAGCAGCCGAGGGCAGGGTATCACCGGGGAGCTGTTTTTT. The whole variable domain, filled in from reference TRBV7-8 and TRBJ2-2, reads GAGVSQSPRYKVAKRGQDVALRCDPISGHVSLFWYQQALGQGPEFLTYFQNEAQLDKSGLPSDRFFAERPEGSVSTLKIQRTQQEDSAVYLCASSRGQGITGELFFGEGSRLTVL.

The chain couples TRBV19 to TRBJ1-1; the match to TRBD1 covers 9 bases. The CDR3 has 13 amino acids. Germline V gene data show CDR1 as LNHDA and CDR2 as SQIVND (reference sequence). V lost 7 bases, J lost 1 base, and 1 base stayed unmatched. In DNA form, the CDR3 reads TGTGCCAGTACGGACAGGGGGAACACTGAAGCTTTCTTT. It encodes CASTDRGNTEAFF. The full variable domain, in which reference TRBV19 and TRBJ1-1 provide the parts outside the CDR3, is DGGITQSPKYLFRKEGQNVTLSCEQNLNHDAMYWYRQDPGQGLRLIYYSQIVNDFQKGDIAEGYSVSREKKESFPLTVTSAQKNPTAFYLCASTDRGNTEAFFGQGTRLTVV.

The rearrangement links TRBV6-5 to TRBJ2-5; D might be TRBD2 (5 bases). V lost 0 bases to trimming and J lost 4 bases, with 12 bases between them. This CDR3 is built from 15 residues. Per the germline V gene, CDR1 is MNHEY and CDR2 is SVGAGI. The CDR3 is CASSYSRGIGETQYF. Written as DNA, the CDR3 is TGTGCCAGCAGTTACTCGAGAGGGATCGGAGAGACCCAGTACTTC.

CDR3 sequence reads: CASSLTGTGAYEQYF. CDR3 DNA sequence: TGTGCCAGCAGCTTAACCGGGACAGGGGCCTACGAGCAGTACTTC. V and J are TRBV11-3 and TRBJ2-7; 10 bases line up with TRBD1. V gave up 2 bases and J gave up 2 bases; unmatched junction bases: 3. Germline CDR1 SGHNT, CDR2 YENEEA. The CDR3 runs 15 residues.

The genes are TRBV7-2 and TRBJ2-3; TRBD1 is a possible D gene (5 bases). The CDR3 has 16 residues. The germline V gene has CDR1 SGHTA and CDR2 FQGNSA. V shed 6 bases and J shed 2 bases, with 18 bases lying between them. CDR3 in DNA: TGTGCCAGCAGTAGTCTTGGGGCAATAATCACAGATACGCAGTATTTT. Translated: CASSSLGAIITDTQYF.

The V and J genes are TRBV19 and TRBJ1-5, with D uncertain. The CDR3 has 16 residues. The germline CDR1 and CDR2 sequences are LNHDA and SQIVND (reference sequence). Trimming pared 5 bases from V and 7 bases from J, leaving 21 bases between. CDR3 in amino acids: CASSLSGPHGGQPQHF. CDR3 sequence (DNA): TGTGCCAGTAGTCTTTCCGGGCCCCACGGCGGGCAGCCCCAGCATTTT.

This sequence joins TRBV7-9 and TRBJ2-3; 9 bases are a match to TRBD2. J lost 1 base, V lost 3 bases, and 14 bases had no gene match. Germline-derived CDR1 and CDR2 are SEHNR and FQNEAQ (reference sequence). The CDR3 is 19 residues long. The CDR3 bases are TGTGCCAGCAGCTTTAGGCTAGCGGGAATCTCTAGGGGCACAGATACGCAGTATTTT. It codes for CASSFRLAGISRGTDTQYF. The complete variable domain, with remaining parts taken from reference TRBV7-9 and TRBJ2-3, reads DTGVSQNPRHKITKRGQNVTFRCDPISEHNRLYWYRQTLGQGPEFLTYFQNEAQLEKSRLLSDRFSAERPKGSFSTLEIQRTEQGDSAMYLCASSFRLAGISRGTDTQYFGPGTRLTVL.

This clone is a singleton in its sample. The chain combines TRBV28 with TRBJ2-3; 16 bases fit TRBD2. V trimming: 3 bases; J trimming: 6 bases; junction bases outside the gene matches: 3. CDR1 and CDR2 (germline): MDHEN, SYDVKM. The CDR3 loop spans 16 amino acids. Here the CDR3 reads CASSLGLAGGIDTQYF. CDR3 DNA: TGTGCCAGCAGTTTGGGACTAGCGGGAGGGATTGATACGCAGTATTTT.

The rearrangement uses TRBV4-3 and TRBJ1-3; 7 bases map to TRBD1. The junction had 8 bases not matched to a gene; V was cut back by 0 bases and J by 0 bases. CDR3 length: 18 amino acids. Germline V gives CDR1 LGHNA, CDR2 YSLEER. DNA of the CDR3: TGCGCCAGCAGCCAAGATGGGACAGCAACGGTCTCTGGAAACACCATATATTTT. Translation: CASSQDGTATVSGNTIYF.

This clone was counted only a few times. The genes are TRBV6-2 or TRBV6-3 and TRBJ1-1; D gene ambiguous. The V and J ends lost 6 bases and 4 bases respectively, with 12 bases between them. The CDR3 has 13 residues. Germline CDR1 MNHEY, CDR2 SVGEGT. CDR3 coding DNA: TGTGCCAGCAGCTCCCAGGCGAGCACTGAAGCTTTCTTT. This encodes CASSSQASTEAFF.

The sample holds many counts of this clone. The CDR3: CASSYRETRVNEQFF. The DNA of the CDR3 is TGTGCCAGCAGTTACAGAGAAACTAGAGTGAATGAGCAGTTCTTC. The chain joins TRBV6-2 or TRBV6-3 to TRBJ2-1, with D possibly TRBD2 on 5 matching bases. CDR1 MNHEY and CDR2 SVGEGT come from the germline V gene. This CDR3 region has 15 residues. Trimming removed 2 bases at V and 7 bases at J, with 15 bases between.

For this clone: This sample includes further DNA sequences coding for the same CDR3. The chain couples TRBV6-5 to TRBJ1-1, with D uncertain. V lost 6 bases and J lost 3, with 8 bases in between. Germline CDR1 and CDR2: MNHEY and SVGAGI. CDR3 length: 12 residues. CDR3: CASREVDTEAFF. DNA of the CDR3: TGTGCCAGCAGGGAGGTGGACACTGAAGCTTTCTTT.

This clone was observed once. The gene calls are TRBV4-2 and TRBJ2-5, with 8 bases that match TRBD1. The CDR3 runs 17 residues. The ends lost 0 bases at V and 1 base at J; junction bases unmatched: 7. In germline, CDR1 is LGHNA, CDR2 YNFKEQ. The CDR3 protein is CASSQDRSGTGQETQYF. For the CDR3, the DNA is TGTGCCAGCAGCCAAGATAGATCCGGGACAGGCCAAGAGACCCAGTACTTC.

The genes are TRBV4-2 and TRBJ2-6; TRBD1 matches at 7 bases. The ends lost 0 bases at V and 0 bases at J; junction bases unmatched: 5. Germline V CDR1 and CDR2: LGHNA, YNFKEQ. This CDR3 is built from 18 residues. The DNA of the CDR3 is TGTGCCAGCAGCCAAGATGGACAGGAAAGCTCTGGGGCCAACGTCCTGACTTTC. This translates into CASSQDGQESSGANVLTF.

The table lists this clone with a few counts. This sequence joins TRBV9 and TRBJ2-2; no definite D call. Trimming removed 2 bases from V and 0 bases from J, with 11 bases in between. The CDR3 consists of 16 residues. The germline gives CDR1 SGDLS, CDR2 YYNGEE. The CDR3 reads CASSVRLNTNTGELFF. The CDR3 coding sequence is TGTGCCAGCAGCGTTCGACTCAATACGAACACCGGGGAGCTGTTTTTT.

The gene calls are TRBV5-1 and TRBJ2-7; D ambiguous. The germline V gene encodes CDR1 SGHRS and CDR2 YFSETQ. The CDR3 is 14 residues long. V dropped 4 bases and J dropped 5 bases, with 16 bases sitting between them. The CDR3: CASSPVGYSHEQYF. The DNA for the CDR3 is TGCGCCAGCAGCCCTGTCGGGTATTCCCACGAGCAGTACTTC.

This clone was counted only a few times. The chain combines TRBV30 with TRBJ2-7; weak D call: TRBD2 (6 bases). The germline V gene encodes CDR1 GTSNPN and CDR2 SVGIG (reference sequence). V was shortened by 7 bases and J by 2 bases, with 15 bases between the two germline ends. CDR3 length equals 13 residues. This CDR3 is CAYTGTVTYEQYF. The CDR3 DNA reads TGTGCCTACACTGGGACTGTGACCTACGAGCAGTACTTC.

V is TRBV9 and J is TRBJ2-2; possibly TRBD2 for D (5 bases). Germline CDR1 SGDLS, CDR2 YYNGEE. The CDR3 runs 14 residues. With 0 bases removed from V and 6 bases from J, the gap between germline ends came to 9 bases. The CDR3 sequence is CASSVGGSAGELFF. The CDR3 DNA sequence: TGTGCCAGCAGCGTAGGTGGGAGTGCCGGGGAGCTGTTTTTT.

CDR3 bases: TGTGCCAGCAGGGGGACTAGCGGGAGGATAAGTGAGCAGTTCTTC. Protein sequence: CASRGTSGRISEQFF. The gene calls are TRBV11-2 and TRBJ2-1; 15 nucleotides agree with TRBD2. Losses at the gene ends were 6 bases for V and 9 bases for J; bases not matched to a gene: 6. Per the germline V gene, CDR1 is SGHAT and CDR2 is FQNNGV. This CDR3 comprises 15 residues.

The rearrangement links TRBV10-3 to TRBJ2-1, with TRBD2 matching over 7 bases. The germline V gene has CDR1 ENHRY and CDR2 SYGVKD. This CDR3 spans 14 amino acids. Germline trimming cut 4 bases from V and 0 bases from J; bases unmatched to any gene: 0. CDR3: CAISGGGSYNEQFF. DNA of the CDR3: TGTGCCATCAGTGGGGGGGGCTCCTACAATGAGCAGTTCTTC.

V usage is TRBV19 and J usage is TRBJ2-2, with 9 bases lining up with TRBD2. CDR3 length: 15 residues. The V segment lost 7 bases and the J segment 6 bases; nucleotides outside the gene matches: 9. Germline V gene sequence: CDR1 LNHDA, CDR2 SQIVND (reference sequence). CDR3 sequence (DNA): TGTGCCAGTACTCATAGCGGGGGCTTGTCCGGGGAGCTGTTTTTT. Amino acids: CASTHSGGLSGELFF. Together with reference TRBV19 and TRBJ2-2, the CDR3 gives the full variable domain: DGGITQSPKYLFRKEGQNVTLSCEQNLNHDAMYWYRQDPGQGLRLIYYSQIVNDFQKGDIAEGYSVSREKKESFPLTVTSAQKNPTAFYLCASTHSGGLSGELFFGEGSRLTVL.

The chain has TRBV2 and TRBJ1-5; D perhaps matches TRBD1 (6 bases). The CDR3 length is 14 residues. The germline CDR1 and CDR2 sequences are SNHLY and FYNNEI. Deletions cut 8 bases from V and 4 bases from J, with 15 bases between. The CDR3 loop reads CASAGGAGNQPQHF. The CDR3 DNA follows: TGTGCCAGCGCGGGGGGGGCTGGGAATCAGCCCCAGCATTTT. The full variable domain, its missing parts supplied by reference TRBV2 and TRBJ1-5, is EPEVTQTPSHQVTQMGQEVILRCVPISNHLYFYWYRQILGQKVEFLVSFYNNEISEKSEIFDDQFSVERPDGSNFTLKIRSTKLEDSAMYFCASAGGAGNQPQHFGDGTRLSIL.

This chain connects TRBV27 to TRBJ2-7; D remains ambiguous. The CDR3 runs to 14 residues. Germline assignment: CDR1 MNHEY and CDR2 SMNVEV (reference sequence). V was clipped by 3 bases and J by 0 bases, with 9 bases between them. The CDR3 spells CASSLMVSSYEQYF. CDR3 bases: TGTGCCAGCAGTTTGATGGTTAGCTCCTACGAGCAGTACTTC.

CDR3 region: CASSYSTDKETINEKLFF. The DNA for the CDR3 is TGTGCCAGCAGTTACTCGACGGACAAAGAGACAATCAATGAAAAACTGTTTTTT. This chain links TRBV6-2 or TRBV6-3 with TRBJ1-4; maybe TRBD1 (5 bases). CDR1 is MNHEY and CDR2 is SVGEGT in the germline V gene. The length of the CDR3 is 18 residues. The germline V and J ends were trimmed by 0 bases and 5 bases, with 19 bases remaining between them.

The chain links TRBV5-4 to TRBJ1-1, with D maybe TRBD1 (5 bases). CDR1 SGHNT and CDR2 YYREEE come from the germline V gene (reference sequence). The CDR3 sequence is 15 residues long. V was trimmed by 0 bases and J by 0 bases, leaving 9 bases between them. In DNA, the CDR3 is TGTGCCAGCAGCTTGGGTCAGGGTTTGAACACTGAAGCTTTCTTT. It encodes CASSLGQGLNTEAFF. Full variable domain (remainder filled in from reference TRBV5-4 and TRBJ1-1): ETGVTQSPTHLIKTRGQQVTLRCSSQSGHNTVSWYQQALGQGPQFIFQYYREEENGRGNFPPRFSGLQFPNYSSELNVNALELDDSALYLCASSLGQGLNTEAFFGQGTRLTVV.

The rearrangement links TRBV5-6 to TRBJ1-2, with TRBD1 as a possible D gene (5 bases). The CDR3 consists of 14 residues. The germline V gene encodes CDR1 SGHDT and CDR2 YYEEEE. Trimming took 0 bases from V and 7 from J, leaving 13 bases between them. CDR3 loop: CASSLVGGTGGYTF. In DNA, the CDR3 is TGTGCCAGCAGCTTGGTCGGGGGTACGGGTGGCTACACCTTC.

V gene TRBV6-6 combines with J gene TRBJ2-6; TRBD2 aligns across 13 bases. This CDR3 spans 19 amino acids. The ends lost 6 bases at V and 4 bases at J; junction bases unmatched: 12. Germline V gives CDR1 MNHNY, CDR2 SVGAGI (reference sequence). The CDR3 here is CASSRGGLAGKAGANVLTF. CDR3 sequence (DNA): TGTGCCAGCAGCCGAGGGGGACTAGCGGGAAAAGCGGGGGCCAACGTCCTGACTTTC.